Below, 20 T cell receptor beta chains from the same sample are listed, as sequenced in a study of blood T cell repertoires in COVID-19. The protocol was immunoSEQ multiplex PCR, while the TCRdb copy is restricted to in-frame clones and leaves out a portion. The sample has roughly 250,000 clones; roughly nine tenths are singletons. Sequences were obtained from peripheral blood. All receptors come from a woman under 40 with COVID-19, enrolled during active disease.

The rearrangement uses TRBV5-4 and TRBJ2-7; a possible D gene is TRBD1 (6 bases). Trimming took off 4 bases at V and 3 bases at J, with 17 bases between the two ends. CDR1 and CDR2 (germline): SGHNT, YYREEE (reference sequence). CDR3 length: 15 residues. The CDR3 reads CASSGYGTDSYEQYF. The CDR3 DNA sequence: TGTGCCAGCAGCGGGTACGGGACGGACAGCTACGAGCAGTACTTC.

The chain is built from TRBV7-2 and TRBJ2-3, with unresolved D. The V end lost 5 bases, the J end lost 2 bases, and 5 bases lay between the germline ends. CDR3 size: 12 residues. CDR1 is SGHTA, CDR2 FQGNSA, per germline. The CDR3 DNA is TGTGCCAGCAGCCCCTACACAGATACGCAGTATTTT. Protein sequence: CASSPYTDTQYF. The complete variable domain, with remaining parts taken from reference TRBV7-2 and TRBJ2-3, reads GAGVSQSPSNKVTEKGKDVELRCDPISGHTALYWYRQSLGQGLEFLIYFQGNSAPDKSGLPSDRFSAERTGGSVSTLTIQRTQQEDSAVYLCASSPYTDTQYFGPGTRLTVL.

This clone was counted a few times. The chain has TRBV27 and TRBJ2-7, with a weak D call TRBD1 (6 bases). The germline CDR1 and CDR2 sequences are MNHEY and SMNVEV (reference sequence). Between the trimmed V and J ends, which lost 1 base and 0 bases, there was a span of 19 bases. The CDR3 loop spans 18 amino acids. The CDR3 sequence is CASSLFGFGTLFSYEQYF. In DNA form, the CDR3 reads TGTGCCAGCAGTTTATTCGGTTTCGGGACACTCTTCTCCTACGAGCAGTACTTC.

The chain couples TRBV11-2 to TRBJ2-7, with D tentatively TRBD2 (7 bases). With 4 bases removed from V and 5 bases from J, the gap between germline ends came to 21 bases. The CDR3 extends over 16 amino acids. CDR1 and CDR2 from the germline V gene are SGHAT and FQNNGV. This CDR3 reads CASSSAGGGLLDEQYF. For the CDR3, the DNA is TGTGCCAGCAGCTCCGCTGGCGGGGGCCTCCTGGACGAGCAGTACTTC.

The V call is TRBV5-1, the J call TRBJ2-2, with D perhaps matching TRBD1 (6 bases). CDR1 SGHRS and CDR2 YFSETQ come from the germline V gene. Trimming stripped 8 bases from V and 0 bases from J, with 11 bases between. CDR3 size: 14 residues. The CDR3 bases are TGCGCCAGTGGGACAAGGGCGAACACCGGGGAGCTGTTTTTT. This codes for CASGTRANTGELFF.

The gene calls are TRBV5-1 and TRBJ2-7, with D maybe TRBD1 (5 bases). Trimming pared 0 bases from V and 3 bases from J, leaving 10 bases between. The length of the CDR3 is 14 residues. The germline gives CDR1 SGHRS, CDR2 YFSETQ. In DNA, the CDR3 is TGCGCCAGCAGCTTGGCCGCAGGGAACTACGAGCAGTACTTC. Translated, it gives CASSLAAGNYEQYF.

The gene calls are TRBV7-9 and TRBJ1-1; D ambiguous. V lost 5 bases and J 3 bases, leaving 10 bases between the germline ends. CDR1 and CDR2 (germline): SEHNR, FQNEAQ (reference sequence). The CDR3 sequence is 13 residues long. For the CDR3, the DNA is TGTGCCAGCAGCACGGGGAGGTACACTGAAGCTTTCTTT. Its translation: CASSTGRYTEAFF.

The chain employs TRBV30 and TRBJ2-1; possible D gene TRBD2, 7 bases. CDR3 length: 15 residues. The germline CDR1 and CDR2 sequences are GTSNPN and SVGIG (reference sequence). Trimming pared 0 bases from V and 8 bases from J, leaving 17 bases between. For the CDR3, the DNA is TGTGCCTGGAGTGTATTTGGGCAGGGGAGGGATGAGCAGTTCTTC. Its translation: CAWSVFGQGRDEQFF. The whole variable domain, filled in from reference TRBV30 and TRBJ2-1, reads SQTIHQWPATLVQPVGSPLSLECTVEGTSNPNLYWYRQAAGRGLQLLFYSVGIGQISSEVPQNLSASRPQDRQFILSSKKLLLSDSGFYLCAWSVFGQGRDEQFFGPGTRLTVL.

The chain joins TRBV7-9 to TRBJ2-2; no clear D. The CDR3 is made up of 12 amino acids. Germline-derived CDR1 and CDR2 are SEHNR and FQNEAQ (reference sequence). CDR3 amino acids: CAADTNTGELFF. The CDR3 nucleotides read TGTGCGGCGGATACCAACACCGGGGAGCTGTTTTTT.

This clone was seen only a few times. J is TRBJ1-5 and V is TRBV3-1 (or the pseudogene TRBV3-2), with D unclear. Germline assignment: CDR1 LGHDT and CDR2 YNNKEL (reference sequence). Deletions cut 4 bases from V and 4 bases from J, with 8 bases between. CDR3 size: 13 residues. CDR3 nucleotide sequence: TGTGCCAGCAGCCGCAGCAGGAATCAGCCCCAGCATTTT. Amino acid sequence: CASSRSRNQPQHF.

This clone was found once. This chain joins TRBV5-1 and TRBJ2-3; 7 bases align to TRBD1. V gave up 4 bases and J gave up 3 bases; unmatched junction bases: 5. The V gene's germline CDR1 is SGHRS and CDR2 YFSETQ. CDR3 length equals 14 residues. The CDR3 bases are TGCGCCAGCAGCACGACAGGGAGTACAGATACGCAGTATTTT. It specifies CASSTTGSTDTQYF.

The chain couples TRBV27 to TRBJ1-1; D not certain. The germline gives CDR1 MNHEY, CDR2 SMNVEV (reference sequence). This CDR3 is 13 amino acids long. V lost 0 bases and J lost 5, with 7 bases in between. In nucleotides, the CDR3 is TGTGCCAGCAGTTTATCGGAGGGAACTGAAGCTTTCTTT. Translation: CASSLSEGTEAFF.

V gene TRBV7-2 combines with J gene TRBJ2-7, with TRBD1 identical over 9 bases. The J segment lost 0 bases and the V segment lost 10 bases, leaving 16 bases of the junction unmatched. Germline V gene data show CDR1 as SGHTA and CDR2 as FQGNSA. The CDR3 loop spans 17 amino acids. The CDR3 loop is CATKGGTGPFSSYEQYF. For the CDR3, the DNA is TGTGCCACCAAGGGCGGGACAGGGCCCTTTTCCTCCTACGAGCAGTACTTC.

This chain links TRBV27 with TRBJ2-7; possibly TRBD1 for D (6 bases). CDR1 is MNHEY, CDR2 SMNVEV, per germline (reference sequence). The CDR3 contains 14 residues. The V and J ends lost 3 bases and 4 bases respectively, with 13 bases between them. For the CDR3, the DNA is TGTGCCAGCAGTTTCCAGGGGAGAAGGTACGAGCAGTACTTC. Its translation: CASSFQGRRYEQYF.

The gene calls are TRBV30 and TRBJ1-6; weak D call: TRBD1 (6 bases). Looked up from germline, CDR1 is GTSNPN and CDR2 is SVGIG (reference sequence). V was clipped by 5 bases and J by 3 bases, with 26 bases between them. The CDR3 is 19 residues long. The DNA of the CDR3 is TGTGCCTGGTCCCGGCAGGGCAGCCATGGGGGCGTCTATAATTCACCCCTCCACTTT. It specifies CAWSRQGSHGGVYNSPLHF.

This sequence joins TRBV19 and TRBJ2-1, with TRBD2 as a possible D gene (5 bases). V lost 2 bases and J 10 bases, leaving 12 bases between the germline ends. The CDR3 covers 13 residues. Per the germline V gene, CDR1 is LNHDA and CDR2 is SQIVND (reference sequence). CDR3 in DNA: TGTGCCAGTAGTATACCCCCGGGGTCGGAGCAGTTCTTC. This gives the protein CASSIPPGSEQFF.

This chain uses TRBV7-6 with TRBJ1-3; tentatively, D is TRBD1 (6 bases). Germline CDR1 and CDR2: SGHVS and FNYEAQ. This CDR3 comprises 18 residues. Trimming took off 1 base at V and 2 bases at J, with 18 bases between the two ends. The CDR3 protein is CASSLGRRGYQAGNTIYF. CDR3 nucleotides: TGTGCCAGCAGCTTAGGACGTAGGGGGTATCAAGCTGGAAACACCATATATTTT.

This clone was observed a few times. This rearrangement joins TRBV3-1 (or the pseudogene TRBV3-2) to TRBJ1-2; TRBD1 might be the D (6 bases). V lost 6 bases and J lost 10, with 12 bases in between. The CDR3 runs 11 residues. CDR1 and CDR2 from the germline V gene are LGHDT and YNNKEL (reference sequence). CDR3 sequence (DNA): TGTGCCAGCAGAGGGGGTCATTCCTACACCTTC. Translated: CASRGGHSYTF.

The V call is TRBV13, the J call TRBJ2-1, with 9 bases fitting TRBD2. Losses at the gene ends were 4 bases for V and 4 bases for J; bases not matched to a gene: 8. The CDR3 length is 16 residues. CDR1 is PRHDT, CDR2 FYEKMQ, per germline (reference sequence). The CDR3 DNA reads TGTGCCAGCAGCTCAGTCAGGACTAGCGCTTACAATGAGCAGTTCTTC. Protein product: CASSSVRTSAYNEQFF.

V is TRBV28 and J is TRBJ1-2; the match to TRBD1 covers 7 bases. V lost 6 bases to trimming and J lost 2 bases; unmatched junction nucleotides: 6. CDR1 is MDHEN, CDR2 SYDVKM, per germline. The CDR3 loop spans 14 amino acids. The CDR3 protein is CASSPTGRNYGYTF. The CDR3 DNA reads as TGTGCCAGCAGCCCGACAGGGAGAAACTATGGCTACACCTTC.